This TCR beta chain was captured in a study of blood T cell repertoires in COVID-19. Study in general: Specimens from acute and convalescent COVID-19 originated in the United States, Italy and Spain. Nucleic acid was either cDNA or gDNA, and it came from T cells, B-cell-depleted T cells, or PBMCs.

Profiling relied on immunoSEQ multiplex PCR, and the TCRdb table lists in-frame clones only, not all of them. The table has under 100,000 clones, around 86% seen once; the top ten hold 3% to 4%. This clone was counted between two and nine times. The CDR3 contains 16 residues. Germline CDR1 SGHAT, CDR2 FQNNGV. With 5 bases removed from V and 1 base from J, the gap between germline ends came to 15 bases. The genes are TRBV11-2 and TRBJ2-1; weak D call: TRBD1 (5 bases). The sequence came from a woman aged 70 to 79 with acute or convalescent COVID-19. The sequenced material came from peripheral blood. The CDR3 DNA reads TGTGCCAGCAGCGCCCCAAGGGGTCTTTCCTACAATGAGCAGTTCTTC. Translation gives CASSAPRGLSYNEQFF.